The 4 T cell receptor beta chains listed next were all sequenced from one sample in a study of response to subunit inactivated influenza vaccine. TCRdb re-called the RT-PCR reads through MiXCR, storing one row per CDR3 protein. The sample includes about 650,000 distinct CDR3 sequences, around 15% of them seen just once. This specimen was PBMCs from blood, taken 14 to 15 days before vaccination. These receptors were collected from a middle-aged man who received an inactivated influenza vaccine.

This clonotype was found a few times. The chain links TRBV6-5 to TRBJ2-3; no definite D call. V was pared by 4 bases and J by 0 bases, with 11 bases between. The CDR3 is 15 residues long. The germline gives CDR1 MNHEY, CDR2 SVGAGI. The CDR3 sequence is CASSSSFVSTDTQYF. The DNA for the CDR3 is TGTGCCAGCAGTTCGTCATTCGTTAGCACAGATACGCAGTATTTT.

The chain carries TRBV10-2 and TRBJ2-7, with 7 bases lining up with TRBD1. The CDR3 has 15 residues. V trimming: 0 bases; J trimming: 3 bases; junction bases outside the gene matches: 5. Germline V gives CDR1 WSHSY, CDR2 SAAADI. CDR3 sequence reads: CASSESEPGGYEQYF. The CDR3 coding sequence is TGCGCCAGCAGTGAGTCGGAGCCAGGGGGCTACGAGCAGTACTTC.

The chain combines TRBV20-1 with TRBJ2-5; TRBD1 might be the D (6 bases). The CDR3 is 13 residues long. Deletions cut 4 bases from V and 2 bases from J, with 11 bases between. Germline loops: CDR1 DFQATT, CDR2 SNEGSKA (reference sequence). CDR3 coding DNA: TGCAGTGCTACTCAGGGGTCTCAAGAGACCCAGTACTTC. Translation gives CSATQGSQETQYF.

The genes are TRBV15 and TRBJ1-4; 7 bases are a match to TRBD1. The junction had 14 bases not matched to a gene; V was cut back by 5 bases and J by 8 bases. This CDR3 has 16 residues. Per the germline V gene, CDR1 is LNHNV and CDR2 is YYDKDF (reference sequence). In nucleotides, the CDR3 is TGTGCCACCAGCGGAATGACAGGGACCCTCGGAGAAAAACTGTTTTTT. Its protein is CATSGMTGTLGEKLFF.